This TCR beta chain stems from a study of cytomegalovirus exposure and HLA in healthy donors. CDR1 and CDR2 from the germline V gene are SGHTA and FQGNSA. This CDR3 is built from 14 residues. V was pared by 2 bases and J by 3 bases, with 0 bases of the junction left unmatched. With regard to this clone: Its antigen is currently unknown.

The study's findings and limits: There were some V segments, including TRBV6-2 and TRBV6-3, excluded as indistinguishable.

It was with 60 Vbeta and 13 Jbeta primers that the PCR ran. The method was immunoSEQ multiplex PCR; TCRdb's version includes in-frame clones alone and lacks a portion of them. The sample contains some 95,000 clones, roughly 71% of which appear only once. The sample was PBMCs. The clonotype comes from a middle-aged woman in good health and CMV-seronegative. The chain couples TRBV7-2 to TRBJ2-5, with TRBD2 matching 10 bases. CDR3 sequence reads: CASSLSGGEETQYF. The CDR3 region has the DNA TGTGCCAGCAGCTTAAGCGGGGGGGAAGAGACCCAGTACTTC.